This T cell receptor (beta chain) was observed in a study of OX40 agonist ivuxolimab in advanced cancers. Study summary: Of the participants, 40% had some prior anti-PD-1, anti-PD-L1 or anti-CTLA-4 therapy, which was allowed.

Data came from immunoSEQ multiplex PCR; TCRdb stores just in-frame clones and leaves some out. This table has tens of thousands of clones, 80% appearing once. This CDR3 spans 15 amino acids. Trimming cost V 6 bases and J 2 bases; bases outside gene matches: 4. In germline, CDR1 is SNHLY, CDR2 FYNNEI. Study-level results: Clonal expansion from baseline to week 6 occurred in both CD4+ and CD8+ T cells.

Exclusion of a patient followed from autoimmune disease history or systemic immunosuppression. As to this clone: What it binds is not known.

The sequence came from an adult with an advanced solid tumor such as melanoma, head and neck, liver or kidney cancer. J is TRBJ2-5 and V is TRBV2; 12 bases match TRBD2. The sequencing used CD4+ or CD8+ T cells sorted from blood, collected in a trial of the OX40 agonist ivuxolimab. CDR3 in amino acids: CASSPGTSGQETQYF. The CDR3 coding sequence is TGTGCCAGCAGCCCCGGGACTAGCGGGCAAGAGACCCAGTACTTC.